The entry that follows covers one T cell receptor beta chain sequence. Its antigen is currently unknown. Looked up from germline, CDR1 is SGHNT and CDR2 is YYREEE (reference sequence). The CDR3 runs 16 residues. Trimming left V 1 base short and J 7 bases short, with 15 bases between. RNA extraction was followed by reverse transcription into cDNA, which acted as the sequencing template. The assay was immunoSEQ multiplex PCR, and TCRdb's table has in-frame clones only and misses some. The repertoire holds about 260,000 clones, with 45% to 70% as singletons. The source of the sample is a study of CD8+ T cells in alopecia areata. Study information: The investigators scored severity in treated patients by the percentage of affected scalp area.

Study observations and caveats: Scalp data also include sequences from resident alphabeta T cells of normal skin. Many expanded lesional clones stayed in scalp and blood while on tofacitinib.

Noted treatment: oral pan-JAK inhibitor, 5-10 mg twice daily. Samples from alopecia areata patients were lesional scalp punch biopsies and peripheral blood. The source material was CD4+ T cells sorted from blood, sampled between weeks 51 and 52, from a patient treated with tofacitinib. The TCR sequence derives from a human donor with alopecia areata. The chain links TRBV5-4 to TRBJ1-6; D remains unclear. The CDR3: CASSLYRKGLNSPLHF. CDR3 bases: TGTGCCAGCAGCTTGTATCGGAAAGGCCTGAATTCACCCCTCCACTTT.